Below, 32 T cell receptor beta chains from the same sample are listed, as sequenced in a study of shared clonotypes between healthy human individuals. The assay was immunoSEQ multiplex PCR, and TCRdb's table has in-frame clones only and misses some. The sample shows over a million clones, approximately 98.5% of them seen only once. Sequenced sample: naive CD4+ T cells sorted from blood. The subset is: CD45RA+ positively selected. All receptors derive from a man aged 30 to 45 in good health.

The genes are TRBV30 and TRBJ2-7, with 13 bases fitting TRBD2. Germline CDR1 and CDR2: GTSNPN and SVGIG (reference sequence). V dropped 1 base and J dropped 2; count of bases not matched to a gene: 8. The CDR3 is 17 amino acids. The CDR3, as DNA: TGTGCCTGGAGTGAAGGACTAGCGGGAGTACTAGCCTACGAGCAGTACTTC. Protein: CAWSEGLAGVLAYEQYF.

V and J are TRBV4-2 and TRBJ2-5; 7 nucleotides line up with TRBD1. This CDR3 is built from 15 residues. CDR1 and CDR2 (germline): LGHNA, YNFKEQ. V dropped 3 bases and J dropped 1; count of bases not matched to a gene: 5. The CDR3 sequence: CASSQRDRRQETQYF. The CDR3, as DNA: TGTGCCAGCAGCCAGAGGGACAGACGCCAAGAGACCCAGTACTTC.

V gene TRBV5-1 combines with J gene TRBJ1-2, with 8 bases lining up with TRBD1. This CDR3 is 14 amino acids long. Germline trimming cut 4 bases from V and 4 bases from J; bases unmatched to any gene: 6. Looked up from germline, CDR1 is SGHRS and CDR2 is YFSETQ. The CDR3 protein is CASSGQGVGYGYTF. DNA of the CDR3: TGCGCCAGCAGCGGACAGGGAGTAGGCTATGGCTACACCTTC.

The chain employs TRBV5-1 and TRBJ2-3, with 7 bases fitting TRBD2. Per the germline V gene, CDR1 is SGHRS and CDR2 is YFSETQ. The CDR3 is made up of 14 amino acids. V lost 2 bases, J lost 4 bases, and 4 bases stayed unmatched. The CDR3 region is CASSFGTIPDTQYF. The CDR3 nucleotides are TGCGCCAGCAGCTTCGGGACTATTCCAGATACGCAGTATTTT.

The V call is TRBV10-2, the J call TRBJ2-1; either TRBD1 or TRBD2 may supply D (5 bases each). Trimming took off 0 bases at V and 3 bases at J, with 6 bases between the two ends. Looked up from germline, CDR1 is WSHSY and CDR2 is SAAADI. CDR3 length equals 14 residues. The CDR3 DNA sequence: TGCGCCAGCAGTGAGTCGAGGGGCTACAATGAGCAGTTCTTC. Translation: CASSESRGYNEQFF.

V is TRBV29-1 and J is TRBJ1-2; a weak D match, TRBD1 (5 bases). Germline V gene lookup returns CDR1 SQVTM and CDR2 ANQGSEA. Trimming left V 4 bases short and J 3 bases short, with 6 bases between. There are 11 residues in the CDR3. CDR3 DNA sequence: TGCAGCGTTGGGGGGTACTATGGCTACACCTTC. Its translation is CSVGGYYGYTF.

DNA for the CDR3: TGTGCCAGCAGCCCAAGGACGGATCAGCCCCAGCATTTT. It translates to CASSPRTDQPQHF. The chain employs TRBV4-2 and TRBJ1-5; D ambiguous. Germline V gene sequence: CDR1 LGHNA, CDR2 YNFKEQ. CDR3 length: 13 residues. The V end was cut by 4 bases, the J end by 5 bases, with 9 bases between.

A word on this clone: This sample also contains other DNA sequences that code for the same CDR3. The CDR3 here is CASSVQGPSYEQYF. The CDR3 bases are TGTGCCAGCAGTGTACAGGGCCCATCCTACGAGCAGTACTTC. The V and J genes are TRBV2 and TRBJ2-7; TRBD1 is a possible D gene (6 bases). The germline V and J ends were trimmed by 4 bases and 1 base, with 11 bases remaining between them. Germline V lookup: CDR1 SNHLY, CDR2 FYNNEI. The CDR3 has 14 residues. The full variable domain, its missing parts supplied by reference TRBV2 and TRBJ2-7, is EPEVTQTPSHQVTQMGQEVILRCVPISNHLYFYWYRQILGQKVEFLVSFYNNEISEKSEIFDDQFSVERPDGSNFTLKIRSTKLEDSAMYFCASSVQGPSYEQYFGPGTRLTVT.

V usage is TRBV30 and J usage is TRBJ2-3; tentatively, D is TRBD2 (5 bases). This CDR3 contains 15 residues. With 2 bases removed from V and 7 bases from J, the gap between germline ends came to 19 bases. Germline CDR1 and CDR2: GTSNPN and SVGIG (reference sequence). CDR3: CAWSLRASSGNTQYF. The CDR3 nucleotides read TGTGCCTGGAGTCTGCGGGCTAGCTCGGGAAATACGCAGTATTTT.

This clone was counted a single time. Other DNA sequences in the same sample also yield this CDR3. The chain employs TRBV5-4 and TRBJ2-1; D is unclear. The CDR3 totals 14 residues. V gave up 0 bases and J gave up 1 base, with 5 bases separating them. Germline V gene data show CDR1 as SGHNT and CDR2 as YYREEE (reference sequence). The CDR3 loop reads CASSLDSSYNEQFF. The CDR3 bases are TGTGCCAGCAGCTTGGACAGTTCCTACAATGAGCAGTTCTTC.

This clone appeared a single time. The V and J genes are TRBV10-3 and TRBJ2-1; 7 nucleotides agree with TRBD2. With V trimmed by 4 bases and J by 7 bases, 4 bases remained unmatched. Germline V lookup: CDR1 ENHRY, CDR2 SYGVKD. There are 13 residues in the CDR3. Here the CDR3 reads CAISGRRENEQFF. The CDR3 DNA sequence: TGTGCCATCAGTGGCCGGCGGGAGAATGAGCAGTTCTTC.

CDR3 residues: CASSFEPRTGNYGYTF. The CDR3 DNA follows: TGTGCCAGCAGTTTTGAGCCACGGACGGGAAACTATGGCTACACCTTC. The chain employs TRBV28 and TRBJ1-2; D gene unclear. The CDR3 covers 16 residues. Looked up from germline, CDR1 is MDHEN and CDR2 is SYDVKM. V lost 3 bases, J lost 2 bases, and 16 bases lay in between.

A note on this clone: Other DNA sequences in the sample encode the same CDR3. The chain is built from TRBV19 and TRBJ2-5; TRBD2 might be the D (6 bases). Trimming removed 1 base from V and 4 bases from J, with 10 bases in between. From germline, CDR1 is LNHDA and CDR2 SQIVND (reference sequence). There are 14 residues in the CDR3. DNA for the CDR3: TGTGCCAGTAGTATAGTTTGGGGAGGAGAGACCCAGTACTTC. This sequence encodes CASSIVWGGETQYF. Full variable domain (remainder filled in from reference TRBV19 and TRBJ2-5): DGGITQSPKYLFRKEGQNVTLSCEQNLNHDAMYWYRQDPGQGLRLIYYSQIVNDFQKGDIAEGYSVSREKKESFPLTVTSAQKNPTAFYLCASSIVWGGETQYFGPGTRLLVL.

This clone has only a few counts. CDR3: CASSRLNEQYF. The CDR3 DNA reads as TGTGCCAGCTCCCGACTAAACGAGCAGTACTTC. The genes are TRBV18 and TRBJ2-7; possibly TRBD2 for D (5 bases). The CDR3 length is 11 residues. CDR1 is KGHSH and CDR2 is LQKENI in the germline V gene. The V end was cut by 6 bases, the J end by 5 bases, with 8 bases between. Variable domain in full (rest from reference TRBV18 and TRBJ2-7): NAGVMQNPRHLVRRRGQEARLRCSPMKGHSHVYWYRQLPEEGLKFMVYLQKENIIDESGMPKERFSAEFPKEGPSILRIQQVVRGDSAAYFCASSRLNEQYFGPGTRLTVT.

This chain uses TRBV5-1 with TRBJ2-7, with 7 bases identical to TRBD2. This CDR3 region has 15 residues. Germline V gives CDR1 SGHRS, CDR2 YFSETQ. The V segment lost 0 bases and the J segment 7 bases; nucleotides outside the gene matches: 10. This chain's CDR3 is CASSLVSAGAGEQYF. In DNA form, the CDR3 reads TGCGCCAGCAGCTTGGTATCCGCGGGAGCCGGTGAGCAGTACTTC.

The CDR3 DNA follows: TGTGCCACCAGCTCAGGCGGGACTGCTTTGTACTACAATGAGCAGTTCTTC. This translates into CATSSGGTALYYNEQFF. The V gene is TRBV15, the J gene TRBJ2-1; TRBD2 is a possible D gene (6 bases). From germline, CDR1 is LNHNV and CDR2 YYDKDF (reference sequence). Trimming took off 5 bases at V and 3 bases at J, with 20 bases between the two ends. This CDR3 is built from 17 residues.

The V gene is TRBV18, the J gene TRBJ2-7, with D possibly being TRBD1 or TRBD2 (5 bases each). The V end lost 3 bases, the J end lost 0 bases, and 12 bases lay between the germline ends. This CDR3 region has 15 residues. Germline V gives CDR1 KGHSH, CDR2 LQKENI. Here the CDR3 DNA reads TGTGCCAGCTCACCGGTTGGGGGTTACTCCTACGAGCAGTACTTC. Residues: CASSPVGGYSYEQYF.

The V and J genes are TRBV5-5 and TRBJ1-1, with 7 positions matching TRBD1. The CDR3 runs to 13 residues. Germline V CDR1 and CDR2: SGHKS, YYEKEE (reference sequence). V gave up 7 bases and J gave up 1 base; unmatched junction bases: 4. The CDR3 is CASQRTGNTEAFF. The CDR3 nucleotides are TGTGCCAGCCAAAGGACAGGGAACACTGAAGCTTTCTTT. The full variable domain, in which reference TRBV5-5 and TRBJ1-1 provide the parts outside the CDR3, is DAGVTQSPTHLIKTRGQQVTLRCSPISGHKSVSWYQQVLGQGPQFIFQYYEKEERGRGNFPDRFSARQFPNYSSELNVNALLLGDSALYLCASQRTGNTEAFFGQGTRLTVV.

V gene TRBV4-3 combines with J gene TRBJ2-3, with D possibly being TRBD1 or TRBD2 (5 bases each). Trimming removed 1 base at V and 4 bases at J, with 12 bases between. The CDR3 covers 15 residues. Germline CDR1 reads LGHNA; CDR2 reads YSLEER. The CDR3: CASSQGGSAADTQYF. CDR3 coding DNA: TGCGCCAGCAGCCAAGGGGGGAGCGCCGCAGATACGCAGTATTTT.

This sequence joins TRBV5-1 and TRBJ2-7; unclear D gene. CDR3 length: 15 residues. Per germline, CDR1 SGHRS and CDR2 YFSETQ. Trimming shortened V by 0 bases and J by 2 bases, and 12 bases separated the two germline ends. The CDR3 DNA follows: TGCGCCAGCAGCTTGGTGAGTAGCAGCCCCTACGAGCAGTACTTC. Its protein product is CASSLVSSSPYEQYF.

The gene calls are TRBV9 and TRBJ2-7; D uncertain. CDR3 length equals 14 residues. Germline CDR1 reads SGDLS; CDR2 reads YYNGEE. The V end was cut by 6 bases, the J end by 0 bases, with 13 bases between. This CDR3 is CASTVGPSSYEQYF. In DNA form, the CDR3 reads TGTGCCAGCACCGTGGGTCCAAGCTCCTACGAGCAGTACTTC.

The chain links TRBV28 to TRBJ1-1; tentatively, D is TRBD1 (5 bases). This CDR3 has 15 residues. Germline CDR1 and CDR2: MDHEN and SYDVKM. Trimming removed 1 base at V and 3 bases at J, with 12 bases between. The DNA of the CDR3 is TGTGCCAGCAGTTTATTAGCAGGGCGGGACACTGAAGCTTTCTTT. Its translation: CASSLLAGRDTEAFF.

V is TRBV14 and J is TRBJ2-1; 10 bases agree with TRBD2. V lost 5 bases to trimming and J lost 9 bases; unmatched junction nucleotides: 4. CDR3 size: 13 residues. Germline CDR1 and CDR2: SGHDN and FVKESK. The CDR3 sequence is CASSTGLAIEQFF. CDR3 in DNA: TGTGCCAGCAGCACGGGACTAGCGATTGAGCAGTTCTTC.

With respect to this clone: Within the sample, other DNA sequences also encode this same CDR3. The genes are TRBV18 and TRBJ2-7; D is uncertain. CDR1 KGHSH and CDR2 LQKENI come from the germline V gene. The CDR3 totals 12 residues. V lost 3 bases to trimming and J lost 2 bases, with 5 bases between them. CDR3 coding DNA: TGTGCCAGCTCACCGGACCCCTACGAGCAGTACTTC. Its protein product is CASSPDPYEQYF. Full variable domain (missing parts from reference TRBV18 and TRBJ2-7): NAGVMQNPRHLVRRRGQEARLRCSPMKGHSHVYWYRQLPEEGLKFMVYLQKENIIDESGMPKERFSAEFPKEGPSILRIQQVVRGDSAAYFCASSPDPYEQYFGPGTRLTVT.

The chain combines TRBV28 with TRBJ1-2; possibly TRBD1 for D (6 bases). V was shortened by 6 bases and J by 6 bases, with 14 bases between the two germline ends. The CDR3 is 13 residues long. Germline V CDR1 and CDR2: MDHEN, SYDVKM. CDR3 DNA: TGTGCCAGCAGCCTGACAGGACGAGATGGCTACACCTTC. This codes for CASSLTGRDGYTF.

The chain has TRBV7-9 and TRBJ1-1; D perhaps matches TRBD1 (5 bases). This CDR3 region has 14 residues. The germline gives CDR1 SEHNR, CDR2 FQNEAQ (reference sequence). The V end was cut by 6 bases, the J end by 4 bases, with 15 bases between. The CDR3 region has the DNA TGTGCCAGCAGGGCCGCGGGGGTCGCCACTGAAGCTTTCTTT. It specifies CASRAAGVATEAFF.

The V gene is TRBV6-1, the J gene TRBJ2-2; TRBD2 might be the D (5 bases). CDR1 and CDR2 from the germline V gene are MNHNS and SASEGT. The CDR3 sequence is 12 residues long. Between the trimmed V and J ends, which lost 4 bases and 7 bases, there was a span of 7 bases. The CDR3 DNA follows: TGTGCCAGCAGTGTGGGAGTCGGGGAGCTGTTTTTT. The encoded protein is CASSVGVGELFF.

J is TRBJ1-2 and V is TRBV19; D is possibly TRBD1 (6 bases). The germline gives CDR1 LNHDA, CDR2 SQIVND (reference sequence). The CDR3 extends over 13 amino acids. Between the trimmed V and J ends, which lost 4 bases and 4 bases, there was a span of 10 bases. CDR3 sequence: CASSTTDSYGYTF. The CDR3 DNA reads as TGTGCCAGTAGTACCACGGACAGCTATGGCTACACCTTC.

Regarding this clone: The sample carries other DNA sequences with the same CDR3. The chain carries TRBV7-2 and TRBJ2-7; TRBD2 agrees at 12 bases. The CDR3 sequence is 15 residues long. Trimming cost V 5 bases and J 2 bases; bases outside gene matches: 4. Per the germline V gene, CDR1 is SGHTA and CDR2 is FQGNSA. The CDR3 bases are TGTGCCAGCAGCCCTAGACTAGCGGGAGCCTACGAGCAGTACTTC. This sequence encodes CASSPRLAGAYEQYF.

This clone was recorded once. The rearrangement uses TRBV2 and TRBJ2-4; D is ambiguous. The V end lost 0 bases, the J end lost 10 bases, and 10 bases lay between the germline ends. CDR3 length equals 13 residues. Germline V gene sequence: CDR1 SNHLY, CDR2 FYNNEI. The CDR3 protein is CASSEAGLEIQYF. The CDR3 DNA reads TGTGCCAGCAGTGAAGCTGGGCTAGAGATTCAGTACTTC.

The chain recombines TRBV5-5 with TRBJ2-2; no definite D call. Trimming stripped 0 bases from V and 6 bases from J, with 6 bases between. CDR1 is SGHKS and CDR2 is YYEKEE in the germline V gene (reference sequence). This CDR3 region has 13 residues. In nucleotides, the CDR3 is TGTGCCAGCAGCTTGGAGGGTTCCGGGGAGCTGTTTTTT. Translating it yields CASSLEGSGELFF.

The rearrangement uses TRBV19 and TRBJ1-3, with D uncertain. V gave up 6 bases and J gave up 4 bases, with 7 bases separating them. Germline V CDR1 and CDR2: LNHDA, SQIVND (reference sequence). This CDR3 has 12 amino acids. CDR3 residues: CASSTTGNTIYF. In DNA, the CDR3 is TGTGCCAGTAGCACGACAGGAAACACCATATATTTT.